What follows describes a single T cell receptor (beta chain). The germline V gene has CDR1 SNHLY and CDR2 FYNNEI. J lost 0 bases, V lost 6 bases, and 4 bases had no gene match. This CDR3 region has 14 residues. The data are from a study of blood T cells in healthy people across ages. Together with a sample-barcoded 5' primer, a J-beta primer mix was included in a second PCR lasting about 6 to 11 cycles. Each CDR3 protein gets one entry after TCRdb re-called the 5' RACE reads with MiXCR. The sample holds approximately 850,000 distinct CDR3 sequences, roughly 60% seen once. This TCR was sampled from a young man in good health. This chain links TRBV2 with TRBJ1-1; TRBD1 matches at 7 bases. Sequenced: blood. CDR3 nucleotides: TGTGCCAGCAGGCAGACAGGGTTGAACACTGAAGCTTTCTTT. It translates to CASRQTGLNTEAFF.